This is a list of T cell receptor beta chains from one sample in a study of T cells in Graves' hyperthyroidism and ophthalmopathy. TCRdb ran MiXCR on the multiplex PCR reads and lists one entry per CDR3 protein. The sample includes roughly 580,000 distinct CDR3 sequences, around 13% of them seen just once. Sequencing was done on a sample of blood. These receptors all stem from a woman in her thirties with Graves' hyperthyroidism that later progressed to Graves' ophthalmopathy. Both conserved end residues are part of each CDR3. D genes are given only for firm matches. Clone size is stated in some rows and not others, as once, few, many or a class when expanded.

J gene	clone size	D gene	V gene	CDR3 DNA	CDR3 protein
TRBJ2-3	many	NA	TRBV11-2	TGTGCCAGCAGCTTAGCGGGACCCAGCACAGATACGCAGTATTTT	CASSLAGPSTDTQYF
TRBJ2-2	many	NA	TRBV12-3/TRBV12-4	TGTGCCAGCCTCGAGTACAGGAACACCGGGGAGCTGTTTTTT	CASLEYRNTGELFF
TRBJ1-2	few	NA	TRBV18	TGTGCCAGCTCACCACGACAGTCCCCCCAATATGGCTACACCTTC	CASSPRQSPQYGYTF
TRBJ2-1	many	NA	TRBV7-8	TGTGCCAGCAGCACGGAACCCGGGACTCGACTTGTCTACAATGAGCAGTTCTTC	CASSTEPGTRLVYNEQFF
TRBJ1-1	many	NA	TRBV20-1	TGCAGTGCTAGATCAGGGAGAGAGCTCAGGGTGACTGAAGCTTTCTTT	CSARSGRELRVTEAFF
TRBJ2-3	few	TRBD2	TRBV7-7	TGTGCTAGCAGCCCTGGACTAGCGGTAGATACGCAGTATTTT	CASSPGLAVDTQYF
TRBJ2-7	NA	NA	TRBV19	TGTGCCAGTAGTGGATCTATAACCTACGAGCAGTACTTC	CASSGSITYEQYF
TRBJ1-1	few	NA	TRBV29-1	TGCAGCGCCCGAGGATCGAGCCACACTGAAGCTTTCTTT	CSARGSSHTEAFF
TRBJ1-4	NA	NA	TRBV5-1	TGCGCCAGCAGCTTGTTTAGTTGGAGATATAATGAAAAACTGTTTTTT	CASSLFSWRYNEKLFF
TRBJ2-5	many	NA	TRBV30	TGTGCCTGGACCTTTGGGGGATTTGTAGAGACCCAGTACTTC	CAWTFGGFVETQYF
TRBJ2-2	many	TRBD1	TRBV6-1	TGTGCCAGCAGTTCCGGACAGGGTCTAACCGGGGAGCTGTTTTTT	CASSSGQGLTGELFF
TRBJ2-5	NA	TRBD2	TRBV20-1	TGCAGTGCTAGAGCCGGGACTAGCGGGAAGGAGACCCAGTACTTC	CSARAGTSGKETQYF
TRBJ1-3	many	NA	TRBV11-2	TGTGCCAGCAGCTCCCTTACCAGCCGGTGGGGCTCTGGAAACACCATATATTTT	CASSSLTSRWGSGNTIYF
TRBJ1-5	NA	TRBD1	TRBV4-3	TGCGCCAGCAGCCAGGGGACAGGGTGGGCGCCCCAGCATTTT	CASSQGTGWAPQHF
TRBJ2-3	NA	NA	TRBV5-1	TGCGCCAGCAGTGGGGCCGGAGTGACAGATACGCAGTATTTT	CASSGAGVTDTQYF
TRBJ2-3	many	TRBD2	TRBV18	TGTGCCAGCTCACCACGGTATCTAGCGGGAGGAGCAGATACGCAGTATTTT	CASSPRYLAGGADTQYF
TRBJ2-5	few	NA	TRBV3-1	TGTGCCAGCAGCCAGTCCTTACAAGAGACCCAGTACTTC	CASSQSLQETQYF
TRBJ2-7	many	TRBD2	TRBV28	TGTGCCAGCAGTTTCGAATTCTTTAGGACTAGCGACCGGAGGAGGGAGCAGTACTTC	CASSFEFFRTSDRRREQYF
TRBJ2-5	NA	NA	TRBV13	TGTGCCAGCAGCCCCGGACAGAACAATCGGGAGACCCAGTACTTC	CASSPGQNNRETQYF
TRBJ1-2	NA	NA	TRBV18	TGTGCCAGCTCCTCGTCGGAGCAGGCTAACTATGGCTACACCTTC	CASSSSEQANYGYTF
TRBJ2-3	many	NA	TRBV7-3	TGTGCCAGCAGCTTGGTTCAGGGTGTGGATACGCAGTATTTT	CASSLVQGVDTQYF
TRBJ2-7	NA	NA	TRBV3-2	TGTGCCAGCAGTCGTTCCGAGCAGTACTTC	CASSRSEQYF
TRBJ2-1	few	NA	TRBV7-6	TGTGCCAGCAGCTTAGAAAGCCGCTACAATGAGCAGTTCTTC	CASSLESRYNEQFF
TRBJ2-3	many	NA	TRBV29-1	TGCAGCGTTGAAGATCGTGTCCGATTAAGCACAGATACGCAGTATTTT	CSVEDRVRLSTDTQYF
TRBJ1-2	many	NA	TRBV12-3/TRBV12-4	TGTGCCAGCAGTTTAGAATGGGGCTACACCTTC	CASSLEWGYTF
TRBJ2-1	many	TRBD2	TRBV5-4	TGTGCCAGCAGTCCCGCCTTCGTGGGAGGGGATCTCAATGAGCAGTTCTTC	CASSPAFVGGDLNEQFF
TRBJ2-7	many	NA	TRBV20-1	TGCAGTGCTAGAGATAGTCGAGTCTCATGGATCGAGCAGTACTTC	CSARDSRVSWIEQYF
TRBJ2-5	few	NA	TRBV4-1	TGCGCCAGCAGCCAATGGGGGCAGGAGGAGACCCAGTACTTC	CASSQWGQEETQYF
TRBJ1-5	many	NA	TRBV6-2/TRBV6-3	TGTGCCAGCAGTAAAATACAGGGAGGTGTTAGCAATCAGCCCCAGCATTTT	CASSKIQGGVSNQPQHF
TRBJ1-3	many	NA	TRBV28	TGTGCCAGTCAAAAAGTAAACTCTGGAAACACCATATATTTT	CASQKVNSGNTIYF
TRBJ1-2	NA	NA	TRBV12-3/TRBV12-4	TGCGACAGCAGTTTAAAGAATCCCTATGGCTACACCTTC	CDSSLKNPYGYTF
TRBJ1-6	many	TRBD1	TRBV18	TGTGCCAGCTCACCGGTGCAGGGGGATTCACCCCTCCACTTT	CASSPVQGDSPLHF